These T cell receptor beta chains were read from a single sample in a study of shared clonotypes between healthy human individuals. Produced via immunoSEQ multiplex PCR; TCRdb's table is partial and in-frame only. The sample has over 2 million clones, 85% to 95% seen once; the top ten hold approximately 0.39%. Sequencing was done on a sample of naive CD4+ T cells from PBMCs. These receptors all come from a man between 18 and 35 years old in good health. Some clones in this sample may be carry-over from other donors' samples. CDR3s include the opening cysteine and the closing phenylalanine or tryptophan. The D gene is left open where the match is weak. Clone size is shown for a subset of rows, as once, few, many or a class of expanded clone.

.	TRBV5-1	.	TRBJ2-7	CASSLLGSYEQYF	TGCGCCAGCAGCTTGCTGGGTTCCTACGAGCAGTACTTC
once	TRBV27	.	TRBJ2-7	CASSRPESSYEQYF	TGTGCCAGCAGCCGGCCAGAGAGCTCCTACGAGCAGTACTTC
.	TRBV27	.	TRBJ2-5	CASSSPGLTQETQYF	TGTGCCAGCAGTTCCCCTGGACTAACCCAAGAGACCCAGTACTTC
.	TRBV7-3	.	TRBJ1-1	CASSLIRPSEAFF	TGTGCCAGCAGCTTAATAAGACCCTCCGAAGCTTTCTTT
.	TRBV30	.	TRBJ2-5	CAWSARGRLTPWEYF	TGTGCCTGGAGCGCCCGTGGCAGGCTAACTCCCTGGGAGTACTTC
.	TRBV7-9	.	TRBJ1-2	CASSPHRDRSYGYTF	TGTGCCAGCAGCCCCCACAGGGATCGGAGCTATGGCTACACCTTC
.	TRBV28	.	TRBJ1-2	CASRYTGRTNYGYTF	TGTGCCAGCAGGTATACGGGACGGACTAACTATGGCTACACCTTC
.	TRBV5-4	TRBD1	TRBJ2-7	CASSLSPRKGASLYEQYF	TGTGCCAGCAGCTTAAGCCCCCGAAAGGGGGCCTCACTCTACGAGCAGTACTTC
.	TRBV6-6	TRBD2	TRBJ2-7	CASSPGLAGNSYEQYF	TGTGCCAGCAGCCCCGGACTAGCGGGAAACTCCTACGAGCAGTACTTC
.	TRBV28	.	TRBJ2-7	CASSLGGSSSYEQYF	TGTGCCAGCAGTTTAGGTGGAAGCAGCTCCTACGAGCAGTACTTC
.	TRBV6-1	.	TRBJ1-1	CASRRQVTEAFF	TGTGCCAGCAGGAGACAGGTCACTGAAGCTTTCTTT
.	TRBV4-1	.	TRBJ2-5	CASSLTGPETQYF	TGCGCCAGCAGCCTCACAGGGCCGGAGACCCAGTACTTC
.	TRBV2	.	TRBJ1-1	CASTPTGDTEAFF	TGTGCCAGCACCCCGACCGGGGACACTGAAGCTTTCTTT
.	TRBV28	.	TRBJ1-1	CASSLRTGEAFF	TGTGCCAGCAGTTTACGGACGGGAGAAGCTTTCTTT
.	TRBV7-2	.	TRBJ1-4	CASSGPVLATNEKLFF	TGTGCCAGCAGCGGCCCGGTCCTTGCAACTAATGAAAAACTGTTTTTT
many	TRBV28	TRBD2	TRBJ2-1	CASSSGLADYNEQFF	TGTGCCAGCAGTTCCGGACTAGCGGATTACAATGAGCAGTTCTTC
.	TRBV6-6	.	TRBJ2-1	CASSPSNEQFF	TGTGCCAGCAGTCCTAGCAATGAGCAGTTCTTC
.	TRBV28	.	TRBJ1-2	CASSLWGSVYGYTF	TGTGCCAGCAGTTTATGGGGCTCTGTTTATGGCTACACCTTC
.	TRBV7-3	.	TRBJ2-1	CASSPGGGEDEQFF	TGTGCCAGCAGCCCCGGGGGTGGAGAGGATGAGCAGTTCTTC
.	TRBV5-1	.	TRBJ2-5	CASSSAQTQETQYF	TGCGCCAGCAGCTCGGCACAGACACAAGAGACCCAGTACTTC
.	TRBV4-2	.	TRBJ2-1	CASSQAGSPTQFF	TGTGCCAGCAGCCAAGCAGGAAGCCCCACGCAGTTCTTC
.	TRBV28	.	TRBJ1-1	CASSPTTNWNTEAFF	TGTGCCAGCAGCCCTACGACGAATTGGAACACTGAAGCTTTCTTT
.	TRBV6-5	.	TRBJ1-3	CASSYEVPGSGNTIYF	TGTGCCAGCAGTTACGAGGTGCCGGGGTCGGGAAACACCATATATTTT
.	TRBV5-6	.	TRBJ1-1	CASSLLGRTNTEAFF	TGTGCCAGCAGCTTGTTGGGACGGACGAACACTGAAGCTTTCTTT
.	TRBV11-2	TRBD1	TRBJ2-7	CASSLVVGQLKNEQYF	TGTGCCAGCAGCTTAGTGGTGGGACAGTTGAAAAACGAGCAGTACTTC
.	TRBV6-1	.	TRBJ2-5	CASSVNRNVETQYF	TGTGCCAGCAGTGTTAACAGGAACGTAGAGACCCAGTACTTC
once	TRBV10-2	TRBD2	TRBJ2-7	CASSERLAGPTYEQYF	TGCGCCAGCAGTGAGAGGCTAGCGGGACCAACCTACGAGCAGTACTTC
.	TRBV5-1	.	TRBJ1-1	CASSFQSQGSNTEAFF	TGCGCCAGCAGCTTCCAATCCCAGGGTTCGAACACTGAAGCTTTCTTT
few	TRBV28	.	TRBJ1-1	CASSGTRGTEAFF	TGTGCCAGCAGTGGAACCCGGGGCACTGAAGCTTTCTTT
.	TRBV28	TRBD2	TRBJ2-7	CASSGLAGGYEQYF	TGTGCCAGCAGCGGACTAGCGGGAGGTTACGAGCAGTACTTC
.	TRBV5-1	TRBD2	TRBJ2-2	CASSLVVAGDTGELFF	TGCGCCAGCAGCTTGGTAGTAGCGGGAGACACCGGGGAGCTGTTTTTT
.	TRBV6-6	.	TRBJ2-3	CASRMILSTDTQYF	TGTGCCAGCAGAATGATCCTAAGCACAGATACGCAGTATTTT